Sequencing of this T cell receptor beta chain was carried out in a study of cytotoxic CD8 clonotypes in ibrutinib-treated CLL (dated by TCRdb to 2020 to 2022). General notes on the study: The cohort was composed of approximately 11 relapsed/refractory and approximately 14 treatment-naive patients; IGHV unmutated status was identified in about 17 patients. Partial responses were observed in about 25 patients and complete responses in 2; after a median follow-up of 68 months, remission was maintained in some 14 patients and progression was observed in roughly 12. Samples at response were collected after a median of about 11 months of treatment, with a range of about 6 to 36 months. On average, each sample yielded around 270,000 productive templates and over 90,000 productive rearrangements. Longitudinal samples were available for about 30% of the roughly 90 trial participants. Cryopreserved peripheral blood mononuclear cells were collected before treatment, at response, and at either disease progression or sustained remission. Every sample from remission and from progressive disease was obtained while the patients were still on ibrutinib.

The study at large found these results: Sampling times were not matched between patients in sustained remission and patients whose disease was progressing, and lymph node repertoires were not examined. At ibrutinib response clonality went up, during sustained remission it held steady, and at progression it dropped back toward baseline. At baseline, clonality was higher than in age-matched healthy donors and showed a strong correlation with circulating CD8+ T-cell counts. Public clonotypes were rare and either shrank or stayed stable during treatment, and the rise in clonality at ibrutinib response reflected expansion of private clonotypes.

The goal of deep resolution MiSeq sequencing was a depth between 1 in 1 million and 1 in 200,000 T cells, and coverage averaged 10x per clonotype. TCR beta libraries were generated with the immunoSEQ hsTCRB Kit. The paper's data handling went like this. ImmunoSEQ Data Assistant and ImmunoSEQ Analyzer were used for data analysis, and V, D and J genes were assigned according to IMGT definitions. Clonality was computed as one minus normalized Shannon entropy of productive rearrangement frequencies, ranging from 0 to 1. Public clonotype analysis was restricted to overrepresented clonotypes comprising at least 0.05% of each patient's repertoire. About twelve repertoires from age-matched healthy donors, obtained from immuneACCESS, served as clonality controls. The table comes from immuneACCESS by way of TCRdb, which keeps in-frame sequences with V and J called. Part of the clones is missing from these tables; in studies checked, under half for an unresolved V gene and the rest for unknown reasons. The V and J calls and clone size were taken over from that table, and D and trimming were inferred from the DNA. In this sample the table shows tens of thousands of clones, around 52% of which occur a single time. Clones ranked in the top ten supply around 15% of the sample.

Interpreted using the paper, the time point label stands for: approximately eleven months on ibrutinib. For TCR beta library preparation, approximately 2 micrograms of genomic DNA were isolated from cryopreserved PBMCs. Longitudinal blood samples from CLL patients receiving ibrutinib monotherapy were subjected to high-throughput TCR beta sequencing. The patients took part in an open-label, single-center phase 2 trial of ibrutinib monotherapy. The germline V and J ends show losses of 5 bases and 7 bases respectively, and no gene match explains 16 bases of the junction. From its cysteine to its phenylalanine, the CDR3 spans 17 amino acids. The read is trimmed to its CDR3 DNA, 51 bases read in frame from base 1. CDR1 and CDR2 were assigned from the germline V gene (reference sequence) as MNHEY and SMNVEV. Points on this clone: This clone's antigen is unknown. No base qualities exist here, and no much larger clone lies one base off it.

The chain couples TRBV27 to TRBJ2-1; a stretch of 8 junction bases matches TRBD2. The clonotype comes from a human donor with chronic lymphocytic leukemia. The sequencing here drew on PBMCs, taken after 12 months of ibrutinib treatment. At the DNA level, the sequence is TGTGCCAGCAGTACCCAAATTCGGGGGGGCCAATCTAATGAGCAGTTCTTC. It codes for CASSTQIRGGQSNEQFF.